This T cell receptor (beta chain) emerged from a study of early T cells in non-severe SARS-CoV-2 infection. For the study at large: From unsorted whole blood, bulk RNA was sequenced, and the chains remained unpaired.

Worth noting for this clonotype: Its antigen is as yet unknown.

Molecules of cDNA were individually given unique molecular identifiers that were attached to them. TCRdb independently ran MiXCR on the 5' RACE reads; one entry per CDR3 protein. Of approximately 77,000 distinct CDR3 sequences in the sample, 15% to 18% are singletons; the top ten hold around 10%. The CDR3 is made up of 14 amino acids. V lost 7 bases, J lost 5 bases, and 18 bases lay in between. Germline-derived CDR1 and CDR2 are MDHEN and SYDVKM. Study-wide results and caveats: In VDJdb matching, anti-spike CD8 responses were favored while private and CD4 specificities went missing.

This clonotype was obtained from an adult who was a healthcare worker with PCR-confirmed SARS-CoV-2 infection or an uninfected control (not recorded which). The rearrangement uses TRBV28 and TRBJ2-7; perhaps TRBD1 as D (5 bases). Sequenced sample: whole blood. CDR3 protein: CASTTSPAGNEQYF. The CDR3, as DNA: TGTGCCAGCACCACCTCTCCGGCAGGGAACGAGCAGTACTTC. Filled out from reference TRBV28 and TRBJ2-7, the complete variable domain reads DVKVTQSSRYLVKRTGEKVFLECVQDMDHENMFWYRQDPGLGLRLIYFSYDVKMKEKGDIPEGYSVSREKKERFSLILESASTNQTSMYLCASTTSPAGNEQYFGPGTRLTVT.